The 3 T cell receptor beta chains below were found in one sample sequenced in a study of CD8+ T cells in alopecia areata. RNA extraction and reverse transcription yielded cDNA as sequencing template. Here immunoSEQ multiplex PCR was the method, and the copy in TCRdb shows in-frame clones only, minus some. Of approximately 150,000 clones listed, around 86% are singletons. Treatment noted: oral pan-JAK inhibitor, 5-10 mg twice daily. The sample in question was CD8+ T cells sorted from blood, obtained at week 4, from a patient treated with tofacitinib. These receptors came from a human donor with alopecia areata.

V gene TRBV5-1 combines with J gene TRBJ2-7; 11 bases fit TRBD1. With 3 bases clipped from V and 3 bases from J, the junction kept 5 bases outside the gene matches. This CDR3 is built from 15 residues. Germline assignment: CDR1 SGHRS and CDR2 YFSETQ. The CDR3 loop reads CASSSGTGGNYEQYF. DNA of the CDR3: TGCGCCAGCAGCTCGGGGACAGGGGGAAACTACGAGCAGTACTTC.

The J gene is TRBJ1-3, the V gene TRBV2; D might be TRBD1 (6 bases). Germline CDR1 SNHLY, CDR2 FYNNEI. The CDR3 has 14 amino acids. The ends were cut back, 5 bases at V and 4 bases at J, with 12 bases in the middle. The CDR3 sequence is CASSPAGAGNTIYF. The CDR3 DNA follows: TGTGCCAGCAGTCCCGCAGGGGCCGGAAACACCATATATTTT.

The rearrangement links TRBV7-6 to TRBJ2-7, with 8 bases lining up with TRBD1. Germline values: CDR1 SGHVS, CDR2 FNYEAQ. The CDR3 runs to 17 residues. The V gene end was trimmed by 1 base and the J gene end by 1 base; junction bases not matched to a gene: 9. The CDR3 is CASSLEALGTGSYEQYF. CDR3 nucleotides: TGTGCCAGCAGCTTAGAAGCTTTGGGGACAGGATCCTACGAGCAGTACTTC.